This T cell receptor beta chain is drawn from a study of OX40 agonist ivuxolimab in advanced cancers. Across the whole study: Among those enrolled, mean age was about 62 years (range 23 to 79) and approximately 83% were male.

Only in-frame clones appear in the TCRdb table, and some are missing; sequencing was by immunoSEQ multiplex PCR. Of around 35,000 clones listed, roughly 90% were seen once; the top ten hold about 4.3%. V was cut by 1 base and J by 5 bases, with 13 bases left in between. CDR3 length equals 15 residues. From germline, CDR1 is LNHDA and CDR2 SQIVND (reference sequence). Worth noting for this clone: Its target is not known.

General study findings and limits: Both blood CD4+ and CD8+ T cells showed clonal growth by week 6 at 0.1 to 3.0 mg/kg. CD8+ T cells showed, on average, more clonal expansion than CD4+ cells.

The gene calls are TRBV19 and TRBJ2-3; no firm D call. The TCR was taken from an adult with an advanced solid tumor such as melanoma, head and neck, liver or kidney cancer. Sequencing was performed on CD4+ or CD8+ T cells sorted from blood, taken in a trial of the OX40 agonist ivuxolimab. CDR3 DNA: TGTGCCAGTAGTATAGTAGGACCTCCCGGAGATACGCAGTATTTT. It encodes CASSIVGPPGDTQYF.